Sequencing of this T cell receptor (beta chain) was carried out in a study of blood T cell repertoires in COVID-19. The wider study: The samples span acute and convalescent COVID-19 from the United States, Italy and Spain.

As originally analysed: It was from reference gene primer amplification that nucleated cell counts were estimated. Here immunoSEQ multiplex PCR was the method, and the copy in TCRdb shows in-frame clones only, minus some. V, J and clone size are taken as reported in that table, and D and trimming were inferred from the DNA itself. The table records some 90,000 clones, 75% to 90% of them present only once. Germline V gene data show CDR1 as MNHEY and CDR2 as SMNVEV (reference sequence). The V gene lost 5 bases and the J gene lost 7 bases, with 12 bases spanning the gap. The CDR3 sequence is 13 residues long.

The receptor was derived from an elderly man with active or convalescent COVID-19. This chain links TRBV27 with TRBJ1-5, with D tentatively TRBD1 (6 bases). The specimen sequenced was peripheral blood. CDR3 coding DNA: TGTGCCAGCAGTGGGGGCTTGGGGCAGCCCCAGCATTTT. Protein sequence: CASSGGLGQPQHF.